The 12 T cell receptor beta chains listed next were all sequenced from one sample in a study of T cell changes during pregnancy in multiple sclerosis. The repertoire was sequenced with immunoSEQ multiplex PCR; TCRdb's copy has only in-frame clones and lacks some. The table has about 81,000 clones, around 93% seen once; the top ten hold less than 1.5%. Sequences were derived from peripheral blood, sampled in the third trimester of pregnancy. Source of these receptors: a female donor in good health, enrolled as a control in a pregnancy study.

This chain links TRBV27 with TRBJ2-7, with D possibly matching TRBD1 (5 bases). This CDR3 region has 14 residues. With 3 bases removed from V and 4 bases from J, the gap between germline ends came to 13 bases. Germline V gene sequence: CDR1 MNHEY, CDR2 SMNVEV (reference sequence). The CDR3 DNA follows: TGTGCCAGCAGTTTCGAAGGGGCACCTTACGAGCAGTACTTC. The encoded protein is CASSFEGAPYEQYF.

This rearrangement joins TRBV6-5 to TRBJ2-7; 7 bases match TRBD1. V was clipped by 8 bases and J by 3 bases; unmatched bases: 7. CDR1 and CDR2 from the germline V gene are MNHEY and SVGAGI. There are 13 residues in the CDR3. This chain's CDR3 is CASARTGDYEQYF. The DNA for the CDR3 is TGTGCCAGCGCAAGGACAGGAGACTACGAGCAGTACTTC.

This clone was seen a single time. The rearrangement uses TRBV7-8 and TRBJ1-3; 7 nucleotides agree with TRBD1. J gave up 2 bases and V 1 base, and 2 bases lay outside the gene matches. Germline CDR1 is SGHVS and CDR2 is FQNEAQ. The CDR3 is made up of 15 amino acids. As DNA, the CDR3 is TGTGCCAGCAGCTTAGGGCAGGGGGCTGGAAACACCATATATTTT. Translated, it gives CASSLGQGAGNTIYF.

CDR3 residues: CASSRLAGGYNEQFF. The CDR3 region has the DNA TGTGCCAGCTCACGACTAGCGGGAGGCTACAATGAGCAGTTCTTC. The gene calls are TRBV18 and TRBJ2-1; 13 nucleotides align to TRBD2. Germline V CDR1 and CDR2: KGHSH, LQKENI. The J segment lost 3 bases and the V segment lost 4 bases, leaving 0 bases of the junction unmatched. This CDR3 spans 15 amino acids.

Here the CDR3 DNA reads TGCGCCAGCATGGTCGGAGGGGCTGATTACGAGCAGTACTTC. Encoded protein: CASMVGGADYEQYF. The chain has TRBV5-1 and TRBJ2-7; a weak D match, TRBD2 (6 bases). Trimming shortened V by 6 bases and J by 4 bases, and 17 bases separated the two germline ends. The CDR3 consists of 14 residues. CDR1 is SGHRS and CDR2 is YFSETQ in the germline V gene.

The chain is built from TRBV27 and TRBJ2-7, with 8 bases lining up with TRBD2. J was trimmed by 0 bases and V by 4 bases; bases with no gene match: 8. CDR1 and CDR2 from the germline V gene are MNHEY and SMNVEV (reference sequence). CDR3 size: 16 residues. CDR3 sequence reads: CASSYSGSASSYEQYF. The CDR3 DNA reads as TGTGCCAGCAGTTACAGCGGGAGCGCCAGCTCCTACGAGCAGTACTTC.

The gene calls are TRBV19 and TRBJ1-1; TRBD1 might be the D (6 bases). Germline lookup yields CDR1 LNHDA and CDR2 SQIVND (reference sequence). V dropped 5 bases and J dropped 0 bases, with 16 bases sitting between them. The CDR3 is 16 amino acids. Written as DNA, the CDR3 is TGTGCCAGTAGTGTCCCCAGGGGTCTCATGAACACTGAAGCTTTCTTT. Translating it yields CASSVPRGLMNTEAFF.

This chain links TRBV5-6 with TRBJ2-5; D unclear. Germline V gene data show CDR1 as SGHDT and CDR2 as YYEEEE. CDR3 length equals 14 residues. Trimming pared 0 bases from V and 1 base from J, leaving 7 bases between. The CDR3 reads CASSLAYSQETQYF. The CDR3, as DNA: TGTGCCAGCAGCTTGGCCTACAGCCAAGAGACCCAGTACTTC.

The J gene is TRBJ2-5, the V gene TRBV20-1; no definite D call. Deletions cut 4 bases from V and 0 bases from J, with 3 bases between. The germline CDR1 and CDR2 sequences are DFQATT and SNEGSKA (reference sequence). There are 11 residues in the CDR3. The chain's CDR3 is CSATYQETQYF. As DNA, the CDR3 is TGCAGTGCTACGTACCAAGAGACCCAGTACTTC.

The V call is TRBV16, the J call TRBJ1-5; a weak D match, TRBD1 (5 bases). Germline CDR1 and CDR2: KGHSY and FQNENV. V lost 4 bases and J lost 0, with 16 bases in between. The length of the CDR3 is 17 residues. In DNA form, the CDR3 reads TGTGCCAGCAGCCTTACCTCCGGGGGGTATAGCAATCAGCCCCAGCATTTT. Its translation is CASSLTSGGYSNQPQHF.

The CDR3, as DNA: TGCGCCAGCAGGGGGGGTAGCGGAGTCCAAGAGACCCAGTACTTC. Its protein product is CASRGGSGVQETQYF. V and J are TRBV5-1 and TRBJ2-5; D possibly corresponds to TRBD2 (6 bases). The CDR3 covers 15 residues. Germline V gene lookup returns CDR1 SGHRS and CDR2 YFSETQ. Trimming removed 5 bases from V and 1 base from J, with 15 bases in between.

This sequence joins TRBV4-2 and TRBJ2-1, with 9 bases aligning to TRBD2. Germline V lookup: CDR1 LGHNA, CDR2 YNFKEQ. V shed 0 bases and J 3 bases; nucleotides not matched to a gene: 3. The CDR3 loop spans 16 amino acids. CDR3 nucleotides: TGTGCCAGCAGCCAAGATCGGCGGGAGGGCTACAATGAGCAGTTCTTC. It encodes CASSQDRREGYNEQFF.